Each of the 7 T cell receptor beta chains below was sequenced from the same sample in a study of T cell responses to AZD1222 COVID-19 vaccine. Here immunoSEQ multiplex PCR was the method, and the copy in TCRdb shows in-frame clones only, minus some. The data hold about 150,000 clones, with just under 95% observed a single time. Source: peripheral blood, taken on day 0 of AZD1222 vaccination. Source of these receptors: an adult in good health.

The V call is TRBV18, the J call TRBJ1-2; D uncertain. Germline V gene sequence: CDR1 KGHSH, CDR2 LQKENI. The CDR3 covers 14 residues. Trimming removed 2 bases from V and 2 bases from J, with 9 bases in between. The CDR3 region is CASSPTTDNYGYTF. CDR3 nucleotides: TGTGCCAGCTCACCAACAACCGACAACTATGGCTACACCTTC.

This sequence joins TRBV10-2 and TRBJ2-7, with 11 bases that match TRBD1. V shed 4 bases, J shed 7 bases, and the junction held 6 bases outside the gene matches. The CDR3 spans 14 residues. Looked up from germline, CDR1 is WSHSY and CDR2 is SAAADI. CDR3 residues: CASSGGQGAREQYF. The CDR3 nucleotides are TGCGCCAGCAGTGGAGGACAGGGGGCGCGGGAGCAGTACTTC.

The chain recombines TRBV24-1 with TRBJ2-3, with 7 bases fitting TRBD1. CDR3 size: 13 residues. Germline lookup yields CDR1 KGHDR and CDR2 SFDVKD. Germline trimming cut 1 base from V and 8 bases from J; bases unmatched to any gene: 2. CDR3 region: CATSDLGGGTQYF. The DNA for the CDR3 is TGTGCCACCAGTGATTTAGGGGGCGGTACGCAGTATTTT.

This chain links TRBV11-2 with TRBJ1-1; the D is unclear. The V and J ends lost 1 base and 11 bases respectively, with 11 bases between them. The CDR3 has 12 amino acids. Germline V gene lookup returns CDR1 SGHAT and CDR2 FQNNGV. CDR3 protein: CASSLVGGRAFF. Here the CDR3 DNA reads TGTGCCAGCAGCTTAGTGGGCGGGCGGGCTTTCTTT. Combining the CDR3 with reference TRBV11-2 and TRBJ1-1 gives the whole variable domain EAGVAQSPRYKIIEKRQSVAFWCNPISGHATLYWYQQILGQGPKLLIQFQNNGVVDDSQLPKDRFSAERLKGVDSTLKIQPAKLEDSAVYLCASSLVGGRAFFGQGTRLTVV.

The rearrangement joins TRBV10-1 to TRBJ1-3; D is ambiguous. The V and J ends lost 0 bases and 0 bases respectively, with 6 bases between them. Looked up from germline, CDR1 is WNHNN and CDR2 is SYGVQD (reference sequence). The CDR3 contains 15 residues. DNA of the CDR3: TGCGCCAGCAGTGAGTCGACCGCCTCTGGAAACACCATATATTTT. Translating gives CASSESTASGNTIYF.

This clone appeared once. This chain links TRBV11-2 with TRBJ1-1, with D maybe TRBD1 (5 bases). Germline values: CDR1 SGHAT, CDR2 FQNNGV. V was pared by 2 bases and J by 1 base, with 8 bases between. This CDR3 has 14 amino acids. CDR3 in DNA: TGTGCCAGCAGCTTATGGACACGGAACACTGAAGCTTTCTTT. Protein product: CASSLWTRNTEAFF.

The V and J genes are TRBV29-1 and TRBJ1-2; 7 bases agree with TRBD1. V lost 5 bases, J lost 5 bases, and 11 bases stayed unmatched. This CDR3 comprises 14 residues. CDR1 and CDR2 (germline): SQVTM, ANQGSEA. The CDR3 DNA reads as TGCAGCGTTCTTAGGGGAGGCAGGGGGTATGGCTACACCTTC. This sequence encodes CSVLRGGRGYGYTF.